The T cell receptor beta chain under discussion was sequenced for a study of blood T cell repertoires in COVID-19. Study context: From the United States, Italy and Spain came samples of acute and convalescent COVID-19.

J was trimmed by 4 bases and V by 2 bases; bases with no gene match: 7. CDR3 size: 15 residues. The germline V gene has CDR1 SGDLS and CDR2 YYNGEE. The protocol was immunoSEQ multiplex PCR, while the TCRdb copy is restricted to in-frame clones and leaves out a portion. The table has about 83,000 clones, 75% to 90% seen once. The sample consisted of peripheral blood. The TCR comes from a woman between 45 and 65 years old with active or convalescent COVID-19. The chain employs TRBV9 and TRBJ1-2, with 8 bases that match TRBD1. CDR3 sequence reads: CASSVGTGNAYGYTF. CDR3 bases: TGTGCCAGCAGCGTTGGGACAGGTAATGCCTATGGCTACACCTTC.